What follows describes a single TCR beta chain. The ends were cut back, 5 bases at V and 2 bases at J, with 14 bases in the middle. This CDR3 comprises 15 residues. CDR1 and CDR2 (germline): LGHDT, YNNKEL (reference sequence). This sample is part of a study of patients and donors after allogeneic stem cell transplantation. MiXCR, applied by TCRdb to the RT-PCR reads, yields one record per CDR3 protein. The table lists around 240,000 distinct CDR3 sequences, less than 15% of them singletons. The origin of this receptor is a human donor who was either an allogeneic HSCT recipient or a stem cell or donor lymphocyte infusion donor (not recorded which). It is not recorded whose cells these are; they may come from a transplant donor. This chain links TRBV3-1 with TRBJ2-3; tentatively, D is TRBD2 (6 bases). Specimen: blood, either unsorted or a sorted T cell fraction (not recorded which). This chain's CDR3 is CASSGSGKYTDTQYF. The CDR3 DNA follows: TGTGCCAGCAGCGGTAGCGGAAAATACACAGATACGCAGTATTTT.